This T cell receptor (beta chain) stems from a study of T cell changes during pregnancy in multiple sclerosis. Sequencing was performed with immunoSEQ multiplex PCR; in TCRdb, only in-frame clones are kept and a portion is missing. There are about 60,000 clones in the sample; about 90% occur only once, and under 0.6% lies in the top ten. The CDR3 sequence is 12 residues long. Sequences were derived from CD4+ T cells from peripheral blood mononuclear cells, sampled after pregnancy. The origin of this receptor is a female donor in good health, enrolled as a control in a pregnancy study. The chain uses TRBV12-2 and TRBJ1-1. TRBV12-2 is a recognized pseudogene. Here the CDR3 reads CAKTGGHTKAFF. DNA for the CDR3: TGTGCAAAAACCGGGGGGCACACTAAAGCTTTCTTT.